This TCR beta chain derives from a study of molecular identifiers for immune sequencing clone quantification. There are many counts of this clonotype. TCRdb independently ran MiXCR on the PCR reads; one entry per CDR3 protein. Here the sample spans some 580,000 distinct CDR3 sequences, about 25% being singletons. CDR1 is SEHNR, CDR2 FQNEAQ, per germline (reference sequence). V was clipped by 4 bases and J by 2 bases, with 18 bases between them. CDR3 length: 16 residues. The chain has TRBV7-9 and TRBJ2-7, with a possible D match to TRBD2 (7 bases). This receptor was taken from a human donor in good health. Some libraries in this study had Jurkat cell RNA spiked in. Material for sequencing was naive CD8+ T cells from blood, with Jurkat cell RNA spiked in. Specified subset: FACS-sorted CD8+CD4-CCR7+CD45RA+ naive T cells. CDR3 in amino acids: CASSSSSGGAPYEQYF. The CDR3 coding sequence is TGTGCCAGCAGCTCCTCGAGTGGGGGGGCGCCCTACGAGCAGTACTTC.